This T cell receptor beta chain derives from a study of blood T cell repertoires in COVID-19. Study overall: Both acute and convalescent COVID-19 samples were obtained from the United States, Italy and Spain. T cells, B-cell-depleted T cells, or PBMCs supplied cDNA or gDNA.

Authors' processing steps: Reference gene primer amplification gave estimated nucleated cell counts. The method was immunoSEQ multiplex PCR; TCRdb's version includes in-frame clones alone and lacks a portion of them. V and J calls and clone size are given by that table; D and trimming were obtained from the DNA. The sample has 87,000 or so clones; around nine tenths are singletons. CDR3 length equals 13 residues. Trimming removed 6 bases from V and 3 bases from J; junction bases left unmatched: 5. Germline V gene lookup returns CDR1 MNHNY and CDR2 SVGAGI (reference sequence). The TCR sequence derives from a woman older than 75 with acute or convalescent COVID-19. Sequencing was carried out using peripheral blood. This chain joins TRBV6-6 and TRBJ2-7; 7 nucleotides match TRBD1. The chain's CDR3 is CASSPTGDYEQYF. The DNA of the CDR3 is TGTGCCAGCAGCCCCACAGGGGACTACGAGCAGTACTTC.